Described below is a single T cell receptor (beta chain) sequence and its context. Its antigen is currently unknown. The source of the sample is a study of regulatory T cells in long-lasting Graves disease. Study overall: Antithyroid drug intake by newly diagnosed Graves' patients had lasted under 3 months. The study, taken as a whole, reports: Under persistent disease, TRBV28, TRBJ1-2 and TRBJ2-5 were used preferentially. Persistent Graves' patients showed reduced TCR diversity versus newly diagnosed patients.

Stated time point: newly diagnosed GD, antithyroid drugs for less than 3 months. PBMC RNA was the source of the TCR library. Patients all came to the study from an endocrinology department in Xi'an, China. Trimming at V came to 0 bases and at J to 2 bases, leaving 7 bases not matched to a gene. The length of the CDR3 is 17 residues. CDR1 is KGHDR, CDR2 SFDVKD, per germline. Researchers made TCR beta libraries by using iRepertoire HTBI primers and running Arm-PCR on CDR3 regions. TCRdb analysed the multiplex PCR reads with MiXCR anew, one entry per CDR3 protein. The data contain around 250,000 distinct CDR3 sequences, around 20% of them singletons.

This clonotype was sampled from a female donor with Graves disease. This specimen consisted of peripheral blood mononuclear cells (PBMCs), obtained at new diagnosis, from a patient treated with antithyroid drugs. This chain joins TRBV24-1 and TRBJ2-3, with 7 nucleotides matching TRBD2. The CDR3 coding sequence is TGTGCCACCAGTGATTTGCTAGCGGAGGGCTACACAGATACGCAGTATTTT. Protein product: CATSDLLAEGYTDTQYF.